This T cell receptor (beta chain) was documented in a study of cytomegalovirus exposure and HLA in healthy donors. Findings and limits, study-wide: Earlier results showed most TCR beta V segments being productive about 90% or about 30% of the time. Later genetic work tied a missense DCLRE1C variant to beta-chain V and J trimming.

Likely unrecorded immune exposures existed in these nominally healthy donors. Primers included in the PCR were 60 Vbeta and 13 Jbeta primers. As processed by the authors: Some 10 million shared chains were among the about 80 million unique TCR beta chains that a later analysis counted. Repertoires were generated with immunoSEQ multiplex PCR, while TCRdb's copy carries only in-frame clones and drops some. V and J calls and clone size are as listed in that table; D and trimming were resolved from the DNA. The sample yields 100,000 or so clones, roughly 80% seen once. In regard to this clone: No antigen is known for it.

CDR1 and CDR2 from the germline V gene are MGHRA and YSYEKL. The CDR3 loop spans 18 amino acids. Trimming left V 0 bases short and J 4 bases short, with 22 bases between. The rearrangement uses TRBV4-1 and TRBJ2-7; D might be TRBD1 (6 bases). The sequenced sample consisted of PBMCs. This receptor was obtained from a middle-aged woman in good health and CMV-seropositive. CDR3 DNA: TGCGCCAGCAGCCAAGAGCATGGTCCAGCAGGGGATTTTTACGAGCAGTACTTC. Translated: CASSQEHGPAGDFYEQYF.